The source of this T cell receptor (beta chain) is a study of blood T cell repertoires in COVID-19. Study details: Samples of COVID-19 (acute and convalescent) were obtained from the United States, Italy and Spain. T cells, B-cell-depleted T cells, or PBMCs supplied cDNA or gDNA.

Trimming removed 4 bases from V and 4 bases from J, with 9 bases in between. The CDR3 is 12 residues long. Germline loops: CDR1 SGHRS, CDR2 YFSETQ. In the authors' workflow: How many nucleated cells were present was estimated from reference gene primer amplification. TCRdb's table, derived via immunoSEQ multiplex PCR, lists solely in-frame clones and lacks some. V, J and clone size are those of that table, while D and trimming were read from the DNA. The table lists about 300,000 clones, 86% of them singletons. The TCR comes from a woman aged 45-65 years with acute or convalescent COVID-19. The sample taken for sequencing was peripheral blood. The chain employs TRBV5-1 and TRBJ2-7; a possible D gene is TRBD2 (6 bases). As DNA, the CDR3 is TGCGCCAGCAGCGAGGAGGGGTACGAGCAGTACTTC. It specifies CASSEEGYEQYF.